This T cell receptor beta chain was documented in a study of shared clonotypes between healthy human individuals. About the study: Two women and a few men aged 18 to 49 served as donors. General study points: Naive subsets, compared against memory subsets, generally had larger estimated richness values. When compared with the clonotypes that were shared by all four sorted-subset donors, the non-shared clonotypes turned out to have lower generation probabilities.

Naive CD8 populations comprised CD45RO-negative cells positively selected for CCR7, excluding terminally differentiated effector memory CD45RA+ cells. All donors were healthy HIV-negative adults lacking recent acute infections or vaccinations. A word on this clone: Its antigen is still unknown.

Assay used: immunoSEQ multiplex PCR; TCRdb lists only in-frame clones, some missing. The data contain about 2.1 million clones, around 93% of them seen just once; the ten biggest clones take up more than 1.5%. Material for sequencing was naive CD8+ T cells from PBMCs. This clonotype was obtained from a man aged 18 to 29 in good health. Some clones in this sample may be carry-over from other donors' samples.

CDR3 residues: CASTSGWNTEAFF. CDR3 DNA: TGTGCCAGCACCTCGGGGTGGAACACTGAAGCTTTCTTT. This chain connects TRBV27 to TRBJ1-1, with D uncertain. The length of the CDR3 is 13 residues. The germline V gene has CDR1 MNHEY and CDR2 SMNVEV (reference sequence). Trimming removed 7 bases at V and 1 base at J, with 10 bases between.